This T cell receptor (beta chain) comes out of a study of T cell responses to AZD1222 COVID-19 vaccine. TCRdb's copy holds only in-frame clones and misses some; the assay was immunoSEQ multiplex PCR. The sample lists tens of thousands of clones, 60% to 80% seen once, with 20% to 25% in the top ten. As for this clone: What it recognizes is unknown.

V was pared by 0 bases and J by 4 bases, with 17 bases of the junction left unmatched. This CDR3 comprises 20 residues. Per the germline V gene, CDR1 is LGHNA and CDR2 is YNFKEQ. Findings and limits, study-wide: Scientists sampled the repertoires only once the peak T cell response had passed. Spike as a whole was targeted by vaccine-associated CD4 TCRs, dominant at 160-218 and 743-854.

The chain is built from TRBV4-2 and TRBJ2-5, with TRBD2 matching 10 bases. The sequence derives from an adult in good health. The specimen comprised peripheral blood, sampled on day 0 of AZD1222 vaccination. CDR3 DNA: TGTGCCAGCAGCCAAGATGCCCATAGCGGGGCTAGCGGGAGTCGAGAGACCCAGTACTTC. Protein product: CASSQDAHSGASGSRETQYF.